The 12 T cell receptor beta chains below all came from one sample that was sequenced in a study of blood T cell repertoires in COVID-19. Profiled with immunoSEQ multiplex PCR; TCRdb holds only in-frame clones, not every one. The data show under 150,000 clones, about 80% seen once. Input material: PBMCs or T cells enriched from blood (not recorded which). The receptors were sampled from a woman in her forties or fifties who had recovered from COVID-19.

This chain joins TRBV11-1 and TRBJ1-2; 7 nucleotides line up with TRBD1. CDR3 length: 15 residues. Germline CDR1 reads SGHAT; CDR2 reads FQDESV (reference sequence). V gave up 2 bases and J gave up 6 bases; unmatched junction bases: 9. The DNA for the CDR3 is TGTGCCAGCAGCTTAACCGTTGGACAGGATCATGGCTACACCTTC. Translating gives CASSLTVGQDHGYTF. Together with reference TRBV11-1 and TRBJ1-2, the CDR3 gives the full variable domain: EAEVAQSPRYKITEKSQAVAFWCDPISGHATLYWYRQILGQGPELLVQFQDESVVDDSQLPKDRFSAERLKGVDSTLKIQPAELGDSAMYLCASSLTVGQDHGYTFGSGTRLTVV.

The CDR3 sequence is CASSQTSGGPAQETQYF. The CDR3 region has the DNA TGTGCCAGCAGCCAGACTAGCGGGGGGCCAGCCCAAGAGACCCAGTACTTC. The chain combines TRBV7-9 with TRBJ2-5; 13 bases match TRBD2. V trimming: 5 bases; J trimming: 1 base; junction bases outside the gene matches: 7. Germline loops: CDR1 SEHNR, CDR2 FQNEAQ (reference sequence). The CDR3 consists of 17 residues. The full variable domain, rest sourced from reference TRBV7-9 and TRBJ2-5, is DTGVSQNPRHKITKRGQNVTFRCDPISEHNRLYWYRQTLGQGPEFLTYFQNEAQLEKSRLLSDRFSAERPKGSFSTLEIQRTEQGDSAMYLCASSQTSGGPAQETQYFGPGTRLLVL.

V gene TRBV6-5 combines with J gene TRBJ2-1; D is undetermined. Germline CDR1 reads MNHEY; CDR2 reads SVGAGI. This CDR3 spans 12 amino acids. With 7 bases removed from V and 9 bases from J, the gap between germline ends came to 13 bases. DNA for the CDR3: TGTGCCAGCACTCCTTATAGTCGTGAGCAGTTCTTC. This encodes CASTPYSREQFF.

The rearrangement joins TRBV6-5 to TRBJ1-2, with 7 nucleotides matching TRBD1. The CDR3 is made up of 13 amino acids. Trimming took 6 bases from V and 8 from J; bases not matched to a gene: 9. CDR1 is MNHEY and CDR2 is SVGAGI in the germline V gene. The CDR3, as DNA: TGTGCCAGCAGGGGTTTAAGGGGGCAGGGCTACACCTTC. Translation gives CASRGLRGQGYTF.

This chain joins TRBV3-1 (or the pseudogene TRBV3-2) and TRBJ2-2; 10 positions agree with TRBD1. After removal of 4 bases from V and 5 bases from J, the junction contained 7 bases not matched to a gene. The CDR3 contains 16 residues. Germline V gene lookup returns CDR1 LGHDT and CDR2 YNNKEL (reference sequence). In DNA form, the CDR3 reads TGTGCCAGCAGCCCCGGGGACAGGGGATCTACCGGGGAGCTGTTTTTT. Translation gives CASSPGDRGSTGELFF.

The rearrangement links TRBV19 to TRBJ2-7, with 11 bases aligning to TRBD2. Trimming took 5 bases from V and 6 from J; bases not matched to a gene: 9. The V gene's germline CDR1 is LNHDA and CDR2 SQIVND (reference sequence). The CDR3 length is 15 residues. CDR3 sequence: CASSATLAGAREQYF. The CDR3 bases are TGTGCCAGTAGTGCCACACTAGCGGGAGCTCGCGAGCAGTACTTC.

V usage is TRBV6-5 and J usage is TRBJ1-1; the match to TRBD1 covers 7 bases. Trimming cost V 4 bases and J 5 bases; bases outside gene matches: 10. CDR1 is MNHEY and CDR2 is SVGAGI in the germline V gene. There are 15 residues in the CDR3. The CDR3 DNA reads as TGTGCCAGCAGTTTTGACAGGGCGAGAGGGACTGAAGCTTTCTTT. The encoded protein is CASSFDRARGTEAFF.

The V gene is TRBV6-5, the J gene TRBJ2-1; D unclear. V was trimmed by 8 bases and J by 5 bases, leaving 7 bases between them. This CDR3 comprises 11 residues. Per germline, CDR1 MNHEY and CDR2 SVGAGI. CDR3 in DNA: TGTGCCAGCGGGCCGAACAATGAGCAGTTCTTC. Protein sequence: CASGPNNEQFF.

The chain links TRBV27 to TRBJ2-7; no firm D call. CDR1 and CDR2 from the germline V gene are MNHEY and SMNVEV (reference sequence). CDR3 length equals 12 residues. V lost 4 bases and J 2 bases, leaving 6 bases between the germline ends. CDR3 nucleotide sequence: TGTGCCAGCAGTTCCTTTACCTACGAGCAGTACTTC. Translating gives CASSSFTYEQYF.

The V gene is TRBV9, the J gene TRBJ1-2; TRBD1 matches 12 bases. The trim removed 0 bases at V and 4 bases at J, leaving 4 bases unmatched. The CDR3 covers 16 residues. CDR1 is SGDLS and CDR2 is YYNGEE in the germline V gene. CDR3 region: CASSVVRDRGPYGYTF. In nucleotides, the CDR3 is TGTGCCAGCAGCGTAGTGAGGGACAGGGGGCCCTATGGCTACACCTTC.

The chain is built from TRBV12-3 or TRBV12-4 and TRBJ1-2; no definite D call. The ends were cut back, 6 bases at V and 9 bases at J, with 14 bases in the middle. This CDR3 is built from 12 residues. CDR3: CASSLNWERYTF. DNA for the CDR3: TGTGCCAGCAGCCTGAACTGGGAGCGCTACACCTTC.

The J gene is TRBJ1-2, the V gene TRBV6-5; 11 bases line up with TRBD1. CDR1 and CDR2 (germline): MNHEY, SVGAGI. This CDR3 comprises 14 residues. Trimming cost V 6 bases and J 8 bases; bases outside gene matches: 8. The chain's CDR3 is CASSPDRGLGGYTF. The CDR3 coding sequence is TGTGCCAGCAGCCCGGACAGGGGGCTTGGGGGCTACACCTTC.